Given below is one T cell receptor (beta chain) in context. Antigen: not known. These data are taken from a study of T cell responses to AZD1222 COVID-19 vaccine. Whole-study results and caveats: Reportedly, nearly half of unique spike TCRs recognized epitopes outside B.1.351/B.1.1.7 mutations.

Here immunoSEQ multiplex PCR was the method, and the copy in TCRdb shows in-frame clones only, minus some. This repertoire shows about 120,000 clones, 85% to 90% found once; its top ten account for about 7.4%. V trimming: 5 bases; J trimming: 8 bases; junction bases outside the gene matches: 8. Germline CDR1 MNHEY, CDR2 SMNVEV (reference sequence). This CDR3 has 14 residues. The sequence came from an adult in good health. Sample: peripheral blood, taken on day 0 of AZD1222 vaccination. The V call is TRBV27, the J call TRBJ1-4, with 7 bases identical to TRBD1. Here the CDR3 reads CASSLSPTGEKLFF. The CDR3 DNA reads TGTGCCAGCAGTCTCTCACCGACAGGGGAAAAACTGTTTTTT.